The subject of this entry is one TCR beta chain. This clone appeared a single time. What antigen it recognizes has not been identified. No base quality information exists; no much larger clone differs at one position. Using the deep immunoSEQ assay, TCR CDR3 regions were amplified from genomic DNA by multiplex PCR. Genomic DNA extracted from each cell subset was distributed evenly over all wells of several immunoSEQ 96-well plates, and each plate served as one replicate. For sorted subsets, around 200 ng genomic DNA, equal to about 30,000 T cell genomes, was loaded into each replicate PCR. Purified libraries were measured with a Qubit 3.0 fluorometer, size-checked on a Bioanalyzer 2100, and measured again with the KAPA Library Quantification kit. Every immunoSEQ 96-well plate was sequenced on a separate single-read 150-cycle Illumina NextSeq 550 flow cell. Per the original workflow: Because the immunoSEQ output held only junctional sequences and lacked quality scores, the filtering could not match the filtering applied to full-length reads. Sequences were annotated with PyIR, a Python wrapper for IgBLAST v1.9, using IMGT germline references to assign V/J genes and CDR3. Reads were removed for weak V/J assignments (E-value above 1e-6), missing CDR3, stop codons, out-of-frame junctions, or ambiguous translated residues. V3J clonotypes were defined by identical inferred V gene, J gene, and CDR3 amino acid sequence. Percentage overlap between repertoires was calculated by dividing the number of shared unique clonotypes by the size of the smaller repertoire. RTK rarefaction, the Chao1 estimator, and Recon v2.1 estimates of unobserved clonotypes were used to assess repertoire richness. For all TCRbeta clonotypes obtained by the gDNA method from several donors, generation probabilities were computed with OLGA. The clones in this table, taken by TCRdb from immuneACCESS, are in-frame only. Not every clone is retained; where verified, under half of the shortfall comes from an unresolved V gene, and the cause of the rest is unknown. The V and J calls and clone size were taken over from that table, and D and trimming were inferred from the DNA. The sample data list 600,000 to 750,000 clones, and less than 80% of these were observed just once. In total, the top ten clones hold roughly 1.8% of the sample.

The donors were healthy, HIV-negative adults who had no recently reported acute infections or vaccinations. All donors were Caucasian adults living in Nashville, Tennessee, USA. CD4+ T cells were enriched through magnetic negative selection, after which naive cells were positively selected on CD45RA and the remaining negative fraction served as the memory subset. Blood was collected by leukapheresis, and PBMCs were isolated by Ficoll-Histopaque density gradient centrifugation and then cryopreserved in liquid nitrogen vapor phase. Analytical flow cytometry was used to check the purity and quantity of every magnetically sorted T cell population. Genomic DNA was isolated from each sorted fraction and quantified by UV absorbance on a Nanodrop 2000c. These data are taken from a study of shared clonotypes between healthy human individuals (dated by TCRdb to the early 2020s). About the full investigation: A few men and a couple of women, aged 18 to 49 years, made up the cohort. For each donor, three plates each were used for CD4 naive and CD4 memory, two plates were used for CD8 naive, and one plate was used for CD8 memory. Each donor's leukapheresis produced roughly between roughly 0.85 and 10 billion PBMCs. To increase sequencing depth and limit assay-specific biases, different laboratories used diverse techniques to prepare libraries and sequence TCR repertoires. To estimate repertoire size and how much clonotypes are shared between individuals, the study performed deep sequencing of blood TCR repertoires from roughly five healthy adults. Broad study findings and their caveats: Compared with non-shared clonotypes, clonotypes shared by all four sorted-subset donors had higher generation probabilities. Estimated clonotype richness was generally larger for naive than for memory subsets. The small number of donors limited the genetic and exposure-history diversity represented. Rarefaction of sorted-subset datasets indicated incomplete sequencing despite the large sequencing depth. Pairwise subsampling led to the expectation that sequencing depth would affect the degree of clonotype sharing among donors. Sampling was restricted to blood, and TCR repertoires in tissues likely differ from the TCR repertoires found in blood. Across four donors, around 5.4% of naive CD4, approximately 4% of naive CD8, 2.3% of memory CD4, and about 0.44% of memory CD8 clonotypes were shared.

From a lookup of the germline V gene, CDR1 and CDR2 are SGDLS and YYNGEE. V gives up 3 bases and J gives up 6 bases, and the segment between their germline ends measures 19 bases. From the cysteine through the phenylalanine, the CDR3 covers 15 amino acids. Only the CDR3 DNA is retained, 45 bases long and in frame from the first base. This TCR derives from a woman aged 25 to 39 in good health. The V gene is TRBV9 and the J gene is TRBJ2-7; the D gene is perhaps TRBD1, on 6 matching bases. Source material: memory CD4+ T cells sorted from blood. This specimen's cell subset or site label, per the study, means: CD45RA-negative fraction. The encoded CDR3 is CASSGDTFSGSEQYF. In nucleotide form, the sequence is TGTGCCAGCAGCGGGGACACTTTCTCGGGATCCGAGCAGTACTTC.